This TCR beta chain emerged from a study of blood T cell repertoires in COVID-19. Per the original data handling: By means of reference gene primer amplification, nucleated cell counts were estimated. Measured with immunoSEQ multiplex PCR; TCRdb has only the in-frame clones, and not every one. V and J calls and clone size come straight from that table; D and trimming were deduced from the DNA. This table has approximately 140,000 clones, roughly 84% appearing once. The clonotype was recovered from a man between 60 and 75 years old with acute or convalescent COVID-19. Specimen: peripheral blood.

CDR3 sequence reads: CASFSRGGSPHEQYF. The CDR3 DNA reads as TGTGCCAGCTTTTCTCGGGGGGGGTCTCCCCACGAGCAGTACTTC. V usage is TRBV27 and J usage is TRBJ2-7; 8 bases are a match to TRBD2. This CDR3 region has 15 residues. Germline V gives CDR1 MNHEY, CDR2 SMNVEV (reference sequence). V lost 8 bases to trimming and J lost 5 bases; unmatched junction nucleotides: 14.